This passage covers 18 T cell receptor beta chains from one sample sequenced in a study of shared clonotypes between healthy human individuals. Assay used: immunoSEQ multiplex PCR; TCRdb lists only in-frame clones, some missing. The sample carries a few million clones, around nine tenths recorded once. What was sequenced was naive CD4+ T cells sorted from blood. Stated subset: CD45RA+ positively selected. The receptors derive from a man younger than 30 in good health.

The chain joins TRBV25-1 to TRBJ2-7; 11 nucleotides line up with TRBD2. Germline V gene data show CDR1 as MGHDK and CDR2 as SYGVNS. The CDR3 covers 15 residues. V lost 5 bases, J lost 5 bases, and 8 bases stayed unmatched. For the CDR3, the DNA is TGTGCCAGCAGTAAAAGACTAGCGGGGCCCCACGAGCAGTACTTC. It specifies CASSKRLAGPHEQYF.

The chain combines TRBV9 with TRBJ2-5; D ambiguous. The germline V gene encodes CDR1 SGDLS and CDR2 YYNGEE. The CDR3 length is 13 residues. V was cut by 0 bases and J by 7 bases, with 10 bases left in between. CDR3 protein: CASSVEGGRTQYF. CDR3 sequence (DNA): TGTGCCAGCAGCGTAGAGGGTGGTCGGACCCAGTACTTC.

The CDR3 spells CASSLPTDTQYF. In DNA form, the CDR3 reads TGTGCCAGCAGCCTGCCGACAGATACGCAGTATTTT. The chain joins TRBV5-8 to TRBJ2-3; D is uncertain. This CDR3 has 12 residues. The V gene's germline CDR1 is SGHTS and CDR2 YDEGEE. V lost 4 bases and J lost 3, with 6 bases in between.

V gene TRBV18 combines with J gene TRBJ1-4; D remains unclear. This CDR3 contains 19 residues. The germline V gene encodes CDR1 KGHSH and CDR2 LQKENI. With 6 bases removed from V and 3 bases from J, the gap between germline ends came to 26 bases. CDR3 nucleotide sequence: TGTGCCAGCTCCCCTGAAGTCTCCTTCGAATGGATAGCTAATGAAAAACTGTTTTTT. Protein product: CASSPEVSFEWIANEKLFF.

The chain employs TRBV20-1 and TRBJ1-1; maybe TRBD1 (5 bases). V was cut by 5 bases and J by 8 bases, with 12 bases left in between. Germline V gene lookup returns CDR1 DFQATT and CDR2 SNEGSKA (reference sequence). The CDR3 contains 11 residues. The CDR3 sequence is CSALTAPEAFF. In nucleotides, the CDR3 is TGCAGTGCTTTGACAGCCCCCGAAGCTTTCTTT.

The CDR3 reads CASSQRGTGGTEAFF. Written as DNA, the CDR3 is TGTGCCAGCAGTCAACGCGGGACAGGGGGCACTGAAGCTTTCTTT. This sequence joins TRBV6-1 and TRBJ1-1; 11 nucleotides line up with TRBD1. V shed 5 bases, J shed 4 bases, and the junction held 6 bases outside the gene matches. CDR3 size: 15 residues. CDR1 is MNHNS and CDR2 is SASEGT in the germline V gene.

The chain recombines TRBV11-3 with TRBJ2-7; TRBD2 matches at 8 bases. This CDR3 is 14 amino acids long. Germline V gene lookup returns CDR1 SGHNT and CDR2 YENEEA. V shed 5 bases, J shed 0 bases, and the junction held 3 bases outside the gene matches. The CDR3 coding sequence is TGTGCCAGCAGCCCCCGGGGGGGCTCCTACGAGCAGTACTTC. Protein product: CASSPRGGSYEQYF.

CDR3 nucleotides: TGTGCCAGCAGTACCAGACAGACACTAGCCAAAAACATTCAGTACTTC. Its translation is CASSTRQTLAKNIQYF. The chain employs TRBV27 and TRBJ2-4, with a weak D call TRBD1 (5 bases). V was trimmed by 5 bases and J by 0 bases, leaving 14 bases between them. CDR3 length: 16 residues. The germline CDR1 and CDR2 sequences are MNHEY and SMNVEV (reference sequence).

As concerns this clone: This same CDR3 is encoded by further DNA sequences in the sample. This chain uses TRBV15 with TRBJ2-7, with 10 positions matching TRBD1. Trimming at V came to 2 bases and at J to 4 bases, leaving 5 bases not matched to a gene. CDR1 and CDR2 from the germline V gene are LNHNV and YYDKDF (reference sequence). The CDR3 runs to 15 residues. The CDR3 spells CATSRSRGQGYEQYF. In DNA form, the CDR3 reads TGTGCCACCAGCAGAAGTAGGGGACAGGGGTACGAGCAGTACTTC.

This chain connects TRBV11-3 to TRBJ2-5, with 14 bases that match TRBD2. CDR3 length: 18 amino acids. Per the germline V gene, CDR1 is SGHNT and CDR2 is YENEEA. V gave up 5 bases and J gave up 5 bases; unmatched junction bases: 13. This CDR3 is CASSMGTSGRRGGETQYF. CDR3 coding DNA: TGTGCCAGCAGCATGGGGACTAGCGGGAGAAGGGGCGGCGAGACCCAGTACTTC.

V and J are TRBV6-1 and TRBJ2-7; either TRBD1 or TRBD2 may supply D (5 bases each). This CDR3 contains 13 residues. Deletions cut 3 bases from V and 2 bases from J, with 8 bases between. CDR1 MNHNS and CDR2 SASEGT come from the germline V gene. As DNA, the CDR3 is TGTGCCAGCAGTGAGGGGGTAACCTACGAGCAGTACTTC. It codes for CASSEGVTYEQYF.

This clone is a singleton in its sample. The chain has TRBV5-8 and TRBJ2-3, with D perhaps matching TRBD2 (5 bases). Germline V lookup: CDR1 SGHTS, CDR2 YDEGEE. The CDR3 consists of 15 residues. Trimming cost V 1 base and J 3 bases, with 12 bases left between them. CDR3 amino acids: CASSLRGLGTDTQYF. The CDR3 DNA reads as TGTGCCAGCAGCTTGCGGGGTCTGGGGACAGATACGCAGTATTTT.

The chain couples TRBV10-3 to TRBJ2-1; 9 bases line up with TRBD2. The germline CDR1 and CDR2 sequences are ENHRY and SYGVKD. This CDR3 has 15 residues. J gave up 3 bases and V 6 bases, and 6 bases lay outside the gene matches. The CDR3 reads CAISSGLADYNEQFF. CDR3 nucleotides: TGTGCCATCAGCTCGGGACTAGCCGACTACAATGAGCAGTTCTTC.

J is TRBJ2-5 and V is TRBV2; a weak D match, TRBD1 (5 bases). V lost 2 bases, J lost 5 bases, and 15 bases lay in between. The germline V gene has CDR1 SNHLY and CDR2 FYNNEI. The CDR3 has 15 residues. The CDR3 here is CASSEIGARLETQYF. The CDR3 DNA reads TGTGCCAGCAGTGAAATTGGGGCTAGATTGGAGACCCAGTACTTC. Full variable domain (rest looked up from reference TRBV2 and TRBJ2-5): EPEVTQTPSHQVTQMGQEVILRCVPISNHLYFYWYRQILGQKVEFLVSFYNNEISEKSEIFDDQFSVERPDGSNFTLKIRSTKLEDSAMYFCASSEIGARLETQYFGPGTRLLVL.

J is TRBJ2-3 and V is TRBV4-3; D ambiguous. CDR1 is LGHNA, CDR2 YSLEER, per germline. Trimming left V 1 base short and J 2 bases short, with 10 bases between. The CDR3 is 15 amino acids. CDR3 protein: CASSQVKQLTDTQYF. In DNA, the CDR3 is TGCGCCAGCAGCCAAGTAAAACAGCTCACAGATACGCAGTATTTT.

The chain carries TRBV28 and TRBJ1-1; 8 nucleotides agree with TRBD1. Trimming at V came to 7 bases and at J to 1 base, leaving 11 bases not matched to a gene. CDR3 length: 16 amino acids. Per the germline V gene, CDR1 is MDHEN and CDR2 is SYDVKM. CDR3: CASTRGQGGTNTEAFF. The CDR3 bases are TGTGCCAGCACTAGAGGACAGGGAGGGACGAACACTGAAGCTTTCTTT. Combining the CDR3 with reference TRBV28 and TRBJ1-1 gives the whole variable domain DVKVTQSSRYLVKRTGEKVFLECVQDMDHENMFWYRQDPGLGLRLIYFSYDVKMKEKGDIPEGYSVSREKKERFSLILESASTNQTSMYLCASTRGQGGTNTEAFFGQGTRLTVV.

This chain connects TRBV30 to TRBJ2-3; TRBD2 matches at 9 bases. Trimming at V came to 1 base and at J to 2 bases, leaving 7 bases not matched to a gene. CDR1 is GTSNPN and CDR2 is SVGIG in the germline V gene (reference sequence). This CDR3 has 16 residues. Here the CDR3 DNA reads TGTGCCTGGAGTGGCCTAGCGGGGACCCTCACAGATACGCAGTATTTT. This gives the protein CAWSGLAGTLTDTQYF.

The DNA of the CDR3 is TGTGCCAGCAGCCCTGGACGGGACCCCTACAATGAGCAGTTCTTC. It codes for CASSPGRDPYNEQFF. The rearrangement links TRBV9 to TRBJ2-1, with D tentatively TRBD1 or TRBD2 (5 bases each). Germline CDR1 and CDR2: SGDLS and YYNGEE. The V gene lost 4 bases and the J gene lost 2 bases, with 13 bases spanning the gap. The CDR3 has 15 residues.